The 21 T cell receptor beta chains presented below share a single source sample, sequenced in a study of cytomegalovirus exposure and HLA in healthy donors. Use of 60 Vbeta and 13 Jbeta primers characterized the PCR. Clones were sequenced by immunoSEQ multiplex PCR, and TCRdb holds only the in-frame ones, with some missing. Of about 130,000 clones in the sample, 75% to 90% were seen once. Sequenced: PBMCs. These receptors were obtained from a woman aged 25-40 years in good health and CMV-seropositive.

V is TRBV28 and J is TRBJ2-1; possible D gene TRBD2, 5 bases. The CDR3 runs 13 residues. The germline V and J ends were trimmed by 3 bases and 12 bases, with 15 bases remaining between them. Germline V gene data show CDR1 as MDHEN and CDR2 as SYDVKM. For the CDR3, the DNA is TGTGCCAGCAGTTTGGCGGGCTCCTCACGGCAGTTCTTC. This translates into CASSLAGSSRQFF.

The CDR3 reads CASSAGTGGDNQPQHF. The CDR3 bases are TGTGCCAGCAGCGCCGGGACAGGGGGGGACAATCAGCCCCAGCATTTT. The J gene is TRBJ1-5, the V gene TRBV5-4; 11 nucleotides align to TRBD1. CDR1 is SGHNT and CDR2 is YYREEE in the germline V gene (reference sequence). The CDR3 consists of 16 residues. V was clipped by 4 bases and J by 3 bases; unmatched bases: 6.

This sequence joins TRBV5-4 and TRBJ2-7; a possible D gene is TRBD1 (8 bases). The CDR3 loop spans 13 amino acids. Trimming cost V 4 bases and J 6 bases, with 14 bases left between them. Per the germline V gene, CDR1 is SGHNT and CDR2 is YYREEE (reference sequence). The CDR3 reads CASSSGTGREQYF. The CDR3 DNA follows: TGTGCCAGCAGCAGCGGGACAGGCCGCGAGCAGTACTTC.

The chain is built from TRBV30 and TRBJ1-4; 11 bases fit TRBD1. Per germline, CDR1 GTSNPN and CDR2 SVGIG (reference sequence). The CDR3 covers 15 residues. V lost 2 bases, J lost 7 bases, and 6 bases stayed unmatched. The CDR3 region is CAWSTRTGGIEKLFF. In DNA, the CDR3 is TGTGCCTGGAGTACCAGGACAGGGGGCATTGAAAAACTGTTTTTT. Based on the CDR3 plus reference TRBV30 and TRBJ1-4, the full variable domain is SQTIHQWPATLVQPVGSPLSLECTVEGTSNPNLYWYRQAAGRGLQLLFYSVGIGQISSEVPQNLSASRPQDRQFILSSKKLLLSDSGFYLCAWSTRTGGIEKLFFGSGTQLSVL.

The rearrangement links TRBV4-2 to TRBJ2-3, with TRBD1 identical over 8 bases. The CDR3 has 16 amino acids. Trimming removed 2 bases from V and 2 bases from J; junction bases left unmatched: 6. Germline lookup yields CDR1 LGHNA and CDR2 YNFKEQ. In DNA form, the CDR3 reads TGTGCCAGCAGCCAATACCGGGACAGGACCACAGATACGCAGTATTTT. This sequence encodes CASSQYRDRTTDTQYF.

V is TRBV27 and J is TRBJ2-1; perhaps TRBD2 as D (6 bases). The CDR3 contains 15 residues. Germline lookup yields CDR1 MNHEY and CDR2 SMNVEV (reference sequence). V dropped 4 bases and J dropped 0 bases, with 10 bases sitting between them. Here the CDR3 reads CASSWTTSSYNEQFF. DNA of the CDR3: TGTGCCAGCAGTTGGACTACAAGCTCCTACAATGAGCAGTTCTTC.

To note about this clone: Other nucleotide sequences from this sample produce the same CDR3. The rearrangement uses TRBV4-2 and TRBJ2-5, with 8 bases identical to TRBD2. The CDR3 consists of 14 residues. Germline values: CDR1 LGHNA, CDR2 YNFKEQ. Trimming cost V 0 bases and J 5 bases; bases outside gene matches: 2. The CDR3 reads CASSQEERGETQYF. CDR3 DNA sequence: TGTGCCAGCAGCCAAGAGGAGCGGGGGGAGACCCAGTACTTC.

This chain connects TRBV5-1 to TRBJ2-1, with 8 bases fitting TRBD2. This CDR3 region has 15 residues. From germline, CDR1 is SGHRS and CDR2 YFSETQ. V dropped 2 bases and J dropped 9; count of bases not matched to a gene: 10. The CDR3 DNA sequence: TGCGCCAGCAGCTTCAGGGGAGCGGGAGAGGTTGAGCAGTTCTTC. It codes for CASSFRGAGEVEQFF. The full variable domain, in which reference TRBV5-1 and TRBJ2-1 provide the parts outside the CDR3, is KAGVTQTPRYLIKTRGQQVTLSCSPISGHRSVSWYQQTPGQGLQFLFEYFSETQRNKGNFPGRFSGRQFSNSRSEMNVSTLELGDSALYLCASSFRGAGEVEQFFGPGTRLTVL.

This rearrangement joins TRBV14 to TRBJ2-3; 8 bases line up with TRBD1. Germline V gene lookup returns CDR1 SGHDN and CDR2 FVKESK. V lost 4 bases and J lost 6; bases outside the gene matches: 6. The CDR3 spans 14 residues. DNA for the CDR3: TGTGCCAGCAGCCCGACAGGGGCCACGGATACGCAGTATTTT. Translated, it gives CASSPTGATDTQYF.

The genes are TRBV28 and TRBJ2-7; D might be TRBD2 (5 bases). The CDR3 contains 15 residues. Germline-derived CDR1 and CDR2 are MDHEN and SYDVKM. Trimming removed 5 bases from V and 4 bases from J, with 18 bases in between. CDR3 sequence: CASSIPGNPWYEQYF. The CDR3, as DNA: TGTGCCAGCAGTATCCCCGGGAATCCCTGGTACGAGCAGTACTTC.

The chain couples TRBV6-5 to TRBJ2-7, with 11 bases aligning to TRBD1. The CDR3 totals 15 residues. Germline CDR1 is MNHEY and CDR2 is SVGAGI. J was trimmed by 7 bases and V by 5 bases; bases with no gene match: 10. Written as DNA, the CDR3 is TGTGCCAGCAGTCCACGGGACAGGGGGGTGGGAGAGCAGTACTTC. Translated: CASSPRDRGVGEQYF.

The table lists this clone with a few counts. This chain uses TRBV9 with TRBJ2-1, with D maybe TRBD2 (6 bases). Per germline, CDR1 SGDLS and CDR2 YYNGEE. V dropped 4 bases and J dropped 3 bases, with 17 bases sitting between them. The CDR3 extends over 16 amino acids. CDR3 sequence (DNA): TGTGCCAGCAGCCCGGGGGTTCCGGGTCTCTACAATGAGCAGTTCTTC. It is translated as CASSPGVPGLYNEQFF.

The CDR3 DNA reads as TGTGCCAGCAGCTCCCTCGGTGAGACCCAGTACTTC. This translates into CASSSLGETQYF. This chain links TRBV5-8 with TRBJ2-5; D gene ambiguous. The CDR3 has 12 amino acids. The germline V gene encodes CDR1 SGHTS and CDR2 YDEGEE. The V gene lost 3 bases and the J gene lost 5 bases, with 8 bases spanning the gap.

V usage is TRBV4-1 and J usage is TRBJ2-5; the match to TRBD2 covers 15 bases. There are 19 residues in the CDR3. Germline assignment: CDR1 MGHRA and CDR2 YSYEKL. J was trimmed by 1 base and V by 2 bases; bases with no gene match: 8. This CDR3 reads CASSQTPGLAGGSQETQYF. The CDR3 DNA follows: TGCGCCAGCAGCCAAACTCCGGGACTAGCGGGGGGATCCCAAGAGACCCAGTACTTC.

This clone was observed a single time. The chain uses TRBV6-1 and TRBJ1-1, with D unresolved. There are 14 residues in the CDR3. Germline loops: CDR1 MNHNS, CDR2 SASEGT. V was shortened by 1 base and J by 10 bases, with 16 bases between the two germline ends. The CDR3 loop is CASSEGHPGIRAFF. CDR3 DNA: TGTGCCAGCAGTGAAGGCCACCCGGGGATAAGAGCTTTCTTT.

The CDR3 DNA follows: TGTGCCAGCAGCTCAGGAACGGGAAACACCATATATTTT. This codes for CASSSGTGNTIYF. The chain recombines TRBV7-3 with TRBJ1-3, with D unclear. Trimming cost V 4 bases and J 4 bases, with 8 bases left between them. The CDR3 loop spans 13 amino acids. In germline, CDR1 is SGHTA, CDR2 FQGTGA. Complete variable domain (other parts from reference TRBV7-3 and TRBJ1-3): GAGVSQTPSNKVTEKGKYVELRCDPISGHTALYWYRQSLGQGPEFLIYFQGTGAADDSGLPNDRFFAVRPEGSVSTLKIQRTERGDSAVYLCASSSGTGNTIYFGEGSWLTVV.

This sequence joins TRBV19 and TRBJ1-1, with 7 bases aligning to TRBD1. CDR1 and CDR2 (germline): LNHDA, SQIVND (reference sequence). V trimming: 9 bases; J trimming: 1 base; junction bases outside the gene matches: 8. This CDR3 is 14 amino acids long. CDR3 in DNA: TGTGCCAGCCTACCGGACAGGACGAACACTGAAGCTTTCTTT. Residues: CASLPDRTNTEAFF.

The chain has TRBV13 and TRBJ2-5; possibly TRBD2 for D (6 bases). Germline V gene sequence: CDR1 PRHDT, CDR2 FYEKMQ (reference sequence). This CDR3 is 12 amino acids long. Deletions cut 10 bases from V and 7 bases from J, with 16 bases between. Here the CDR3 reads CATGLGGGTQYF. CDR3 nucleotides: TGTGCCACCGGCTTGGGAGGTGGGACCCAGTACTTC.

The chain carries TRBV10-3 and TRBJ2-1; TRBD2 aligns across 7 bases. Germline lookup yields CDR1 ENHRY and CDR2 SYGVKD. V lost 9 bases, J lost 0 bases, and 2 bases stayed unmatched. The CDR3 loop spans 13 amino acids. CDR3 amino acids: CAIRGSSYNEQFF. CDR3 bases: TGTGCCATTCGCGGGAGCTCCTACAATGAGCAGTTCTTC.

The chain joins TRBV28 to TRBJ2-2; 7 bases match TRBD1. The trim removed 3 bases at V and 0 bases at J, leaving 1 base unmatched. This CDR3 comprises 15 residues. From germline, CDR1 is MDHEN and CDR2 SYDVKM. Written as DNA, the CDR3 is TGTGCCAGCAGTTTCGGGACAGCGAACACCGGGGAGCTGTTTTTT. The encoded protein is CASSFGTANTGELFF.

The chain uses TRBV6-6 and TRBJ2-1; tentative D call: TRBD2 (5 bases). The CDR3 contains 15 residues. The germline CDR1 and CDR2 sequences are MNHNY and SVGAGI (reference sequence). V was cut by 8 bases and J by 0 bases, with 14 bases left in between. CDR3 in DNA: TGTGCCAGCGCCCGGCGGGCGAGCTCCTACAATGAGCAGTTCTTC. It translates to CASARRASSYNEQFF.